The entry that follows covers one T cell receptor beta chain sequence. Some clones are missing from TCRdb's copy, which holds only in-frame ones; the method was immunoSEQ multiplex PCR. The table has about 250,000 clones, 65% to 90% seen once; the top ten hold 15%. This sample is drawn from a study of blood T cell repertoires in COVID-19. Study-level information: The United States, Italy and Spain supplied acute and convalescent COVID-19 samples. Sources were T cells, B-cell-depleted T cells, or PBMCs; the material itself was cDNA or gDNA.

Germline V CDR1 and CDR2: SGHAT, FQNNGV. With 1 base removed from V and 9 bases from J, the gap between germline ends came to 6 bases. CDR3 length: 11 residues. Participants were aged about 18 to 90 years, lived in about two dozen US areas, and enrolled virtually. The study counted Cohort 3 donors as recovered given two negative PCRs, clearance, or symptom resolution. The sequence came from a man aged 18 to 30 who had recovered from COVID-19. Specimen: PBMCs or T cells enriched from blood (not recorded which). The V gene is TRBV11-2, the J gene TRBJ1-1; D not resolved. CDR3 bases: TGTGCCAGCAGCTTAGGGCAGAAAGCTTTCTTT. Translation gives CASSLGQKAFF.